The TCR beta chain under discussion was sequenced for a study of metastatic and nonmetastatic thyroid tumors. Looking at the study overall: Repertoire data that came from the blood and tumor or nodule tissue of malignant and benign thyroid patients were compared.

Methods used by the authors: The study's classifier, a distant-metastasis tool for papillary thyroid cancer, was built using CDR3 differences across clinicopathological groups. TCRdb reanalyzed the PCR reads with MiXCR. The V and J calls and clone size come from TCRdb's table, not from the authors' own analysis. The sample includes tens of thousands of clones, around 15% seen only once; the top ten take approximately 4.8%. Nobody among the patients had been given any treatment before thyroid surgery. Findings and caveats of the study: Malignant tumors reportedly showed significantly higher TCR beta diversity than benign nodules in both blood and tumor.

This clone was observed at least ten times. Its specificity is not known. V trimming: 6 bases; J trimming: 0 bases; junction bases outside the gene matches: 4. The V gene's germline CDR1 is SNHLY and CDR2 FYNNEI. The CDR3 is made up of 16 amino acids. The specimen was blood. The TCR comes from a female donor with papillary thyroid cancer or a benign thyroid nodule (not recorded which). Some clones in this sample may be carry-over from other donors' samples. The V gene is TRBV2, the J gene TRBJ2-7; 14 nucleotides align to TRBD2. CDR3 nucleotide sequence: TGTGCCAGCAGAAAGGGGACTAGCGGGAGCTCCTACGAGCAGTACTTC. It codes for CASRKGTSGSSYEQYF.